Here is one T cell receptor (beta chain) with its context. This clonotype was recorded a few times. Its antigen specificity is not known. No clone much larger than this one lies a single base away; base qualities are absent. The record originates from a study of T cell repertoires in cytomegalovirus infection (dated by TCRdb to the late 2010s). Study-level background: Peptide stimulations targeted recently identified HLA-C-restricted CMV epitopes, whose presentation resists viral immunomodulation, together with well-studied HLA-B-restricted epitopes. Because public TCR beta signatures pointed to carriage of CMV infection together with the matching HLA type, the HLA type of each donor mattered for the analysis. Study-level results and caveats: In both this cohort and an independent approximately 400-donor cohort, the cumulative frequency of public TCR beta family members distinguished carriers of CMV infection plus the relevant HLA type. In the ex vivo response, HLA-C-restricted CMV-specific TCR beta clonotypes were dominant, and in two of eight donors the single most frequent clonotype came from this HLA-C-restricted group.

Read against the paper, the sample's treatment or condition label means: in vitro stimulation with specific CMV peptide epitopes to enrich CMV-specific T cells. The run used an Illumina HiSeq 1500. In TCRdb, the public reads were trimmed at Q25 with fastp and aligned with MiXCR, with productive beta chains retained. Duplicate CDR3 protein sequences are folded into a single record with the most common DNA and genes. The table for this sample lists just under 500,000 distinct CDR3 sequences; 33% of them were counted only once. Roughly 15% of the sample is taken by the ten largest. There are 13 amino acids in the CDR3, from cysteine to phenylalanine inclusive. Only CDR3 DNA remains: 39 bases, in frame from the first base. V drops 6 bases and J drops 1 base, leaving 8 bases in between.

The starting material was cultured PBMCs, obtained from culture after CMV antigen stimulation. This TCR was sampled from a human donor in good health (CMV status not recorded). Some clones in this sample may be carry-over from other donors' samples. The chain is assembled from TRBV12-3 or TRBV12-4 and TRBJ2-3, with no confidently assigned D gene. CDR3 sequence: CASSGVGTDTQYF. The DNA sequence is given as TGTGCCAGCAGCGGAGTGGGCACAGATACGCAGTATTTT.